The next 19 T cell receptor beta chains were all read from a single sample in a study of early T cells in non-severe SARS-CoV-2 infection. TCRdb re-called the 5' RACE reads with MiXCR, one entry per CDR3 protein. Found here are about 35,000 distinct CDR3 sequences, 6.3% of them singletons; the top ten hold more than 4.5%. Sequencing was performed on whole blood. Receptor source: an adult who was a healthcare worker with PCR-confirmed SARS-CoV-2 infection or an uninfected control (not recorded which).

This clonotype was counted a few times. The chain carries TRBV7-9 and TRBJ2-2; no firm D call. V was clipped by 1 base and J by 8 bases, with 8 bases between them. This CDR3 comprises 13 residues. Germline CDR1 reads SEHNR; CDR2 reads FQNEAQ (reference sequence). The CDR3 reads CASSLEPLGELFF. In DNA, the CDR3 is TGTGCCAGCAGCTTAGAGCCCCTTGGGGAGCTGTTTTTT.

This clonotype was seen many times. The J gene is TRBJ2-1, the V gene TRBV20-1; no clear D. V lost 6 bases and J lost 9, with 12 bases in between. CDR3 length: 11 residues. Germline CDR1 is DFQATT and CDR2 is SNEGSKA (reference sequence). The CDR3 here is CSAIEYGEQFF. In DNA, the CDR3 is TGCAGTGCCATTGAGTACGGTGAGCAGTTCTTC.

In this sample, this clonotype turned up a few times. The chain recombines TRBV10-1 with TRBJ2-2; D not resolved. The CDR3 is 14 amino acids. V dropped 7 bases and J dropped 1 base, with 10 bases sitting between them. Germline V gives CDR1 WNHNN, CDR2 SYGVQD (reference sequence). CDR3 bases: TGCGCCAGCACTCCAACGGGGAACACCGGGGAGCTGTTTTTT. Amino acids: CASTPTGNTGELFF.

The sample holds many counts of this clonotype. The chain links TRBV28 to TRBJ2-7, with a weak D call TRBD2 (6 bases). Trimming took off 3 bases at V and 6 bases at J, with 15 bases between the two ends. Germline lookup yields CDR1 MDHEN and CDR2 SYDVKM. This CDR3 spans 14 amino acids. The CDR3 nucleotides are TGTGCCAGCAGTTTGCCCCAGACTAGTCCCGAGCAGTACTTC. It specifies CASSLPQTSPEQYF.

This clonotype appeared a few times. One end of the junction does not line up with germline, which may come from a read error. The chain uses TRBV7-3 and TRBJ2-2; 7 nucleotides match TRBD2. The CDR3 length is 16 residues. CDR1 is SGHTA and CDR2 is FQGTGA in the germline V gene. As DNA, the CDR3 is TGTGCCAGCAGCTTAAATTCGCGGGAGAACTCCGGGGAGCTGTTTTTT. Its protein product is CASSLNSRENSGELFF.

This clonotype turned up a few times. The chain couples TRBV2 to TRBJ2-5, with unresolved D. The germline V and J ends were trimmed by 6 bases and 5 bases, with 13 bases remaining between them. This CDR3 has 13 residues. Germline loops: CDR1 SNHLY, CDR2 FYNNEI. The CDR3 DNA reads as TGTGCCAGCAGCGCCGGGCCAAAGGAGACCCAGTACTTC. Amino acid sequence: CASSAGPKETQYF.

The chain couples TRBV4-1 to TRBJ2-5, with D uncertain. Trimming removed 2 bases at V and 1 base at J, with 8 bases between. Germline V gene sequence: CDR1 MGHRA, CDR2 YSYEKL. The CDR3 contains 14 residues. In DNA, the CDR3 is TGCGCCAGCAGCCAAACCGGGCCCCAAGAGACCCAGTACTTC. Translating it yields CASSQTGPQETQYF.

In DNA, the CDR3 is TGTGCCAGTAGTCCCCGGACGGATACTAACTATGGCTACACCTTC. It codes for CASSPRTDTNYGYTF. The chain carries TRBV19 and TRBJ1-2; D gene unclear. Germline CDR1 LNHDA, CDR2 SQIVND (reference sequence). V gave up 5 bases and J gave up 0 bases, with 13 bases separating them. There are 15 residues in the CDR3.

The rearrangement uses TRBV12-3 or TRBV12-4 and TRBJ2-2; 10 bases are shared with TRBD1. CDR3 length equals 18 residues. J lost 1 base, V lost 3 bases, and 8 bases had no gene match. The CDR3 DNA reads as TGTGCCAGCAGTTTCGACAGGGGGCGGTGGCTGAACACCGGGGAGCTGTTTTTT. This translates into CASSFDRGRWLNTGELFF.

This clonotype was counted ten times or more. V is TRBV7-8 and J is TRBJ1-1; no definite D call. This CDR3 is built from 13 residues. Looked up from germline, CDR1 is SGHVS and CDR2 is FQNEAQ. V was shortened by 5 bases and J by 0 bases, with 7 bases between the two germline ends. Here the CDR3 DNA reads TGTGCCAGCAGCCAGATGATGAACACTGAAGCTTTCTTT. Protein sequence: CASSQMMNTEAFF. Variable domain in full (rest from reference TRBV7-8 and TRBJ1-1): GAGVSQSPRYKVAKRGQDVALRCDPISGHVSLFWYQQALGQGPEFLTYFQNEAQLDKSGLPSDRFFAERPEGSVSTLKIQRTQQEDSAVYLCASSQMMNTEAFFGQGTRLTVV.

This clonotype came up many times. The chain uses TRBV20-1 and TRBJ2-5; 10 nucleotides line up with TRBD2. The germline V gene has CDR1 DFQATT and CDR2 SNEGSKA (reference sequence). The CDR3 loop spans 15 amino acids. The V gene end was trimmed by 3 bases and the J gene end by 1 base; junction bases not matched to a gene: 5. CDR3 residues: CSASRSGRGQETQYF. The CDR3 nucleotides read TGCAGTGCTAGTCGCAGCGGGAGGGGCCAAGAGACCCAGTACTTC.

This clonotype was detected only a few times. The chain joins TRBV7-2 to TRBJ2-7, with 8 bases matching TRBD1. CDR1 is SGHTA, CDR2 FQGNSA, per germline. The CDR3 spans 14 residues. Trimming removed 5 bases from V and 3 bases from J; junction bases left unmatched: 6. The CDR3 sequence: CASSVGTGNYEQYF. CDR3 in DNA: TGTGCCAGCAGCGTCGGGACAGGAAACTACGAGCAGTACTTC.

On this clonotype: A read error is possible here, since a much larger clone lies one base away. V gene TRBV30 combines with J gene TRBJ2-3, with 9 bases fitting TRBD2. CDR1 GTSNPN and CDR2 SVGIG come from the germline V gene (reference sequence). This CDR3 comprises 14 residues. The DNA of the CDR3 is TGTGCCTGGGGAACAGGGACTAGCACAGATGCGCAGTATTTT. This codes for CAWGTGTSTDAQYF.

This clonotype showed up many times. The CDR3 bases are TGTGCCAGCAGTCGATCCCAGGTGGCGCTCTCTGGGGCCAACGTCCTGACTTTC. Its translation: CASSRSQVALSGANVLTF. This rearrangement joins TRBV6-8 to TRBJ2-6; no firm D call. Germline V gene sequence: CDR1 MNHGY, CDR2 SAAAGT. CDR3 length equals 18 residues. The V and J ends lost 5 bases and 0 bases respectively, with 17 bases between them.

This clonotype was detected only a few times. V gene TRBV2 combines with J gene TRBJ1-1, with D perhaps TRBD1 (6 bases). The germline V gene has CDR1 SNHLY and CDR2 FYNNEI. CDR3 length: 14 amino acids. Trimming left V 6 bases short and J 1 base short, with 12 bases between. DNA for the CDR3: TGTGCCAGCAGAACCGGGGGGCCGAACACTGAAGCTTTCTTT. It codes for CASRTGGPNTEAFF.

The CDR3 nucleotides read TGCGCCAGCAGCTTGGAACCGGGGCGCTACTATGGCTACACCTTC. Translation: CASSLEPGRYYGYTF. The chain links TRBV5-1 to TRBJ1-2; TRBD1 might be the D (5 bases). The length of the CDR3 is 15 residues. The V end was cut by 0 bases, the J end by 3 bases, with 12 bases between. Germline CDR1 and CDR2: SGHRS and YFSETQ.

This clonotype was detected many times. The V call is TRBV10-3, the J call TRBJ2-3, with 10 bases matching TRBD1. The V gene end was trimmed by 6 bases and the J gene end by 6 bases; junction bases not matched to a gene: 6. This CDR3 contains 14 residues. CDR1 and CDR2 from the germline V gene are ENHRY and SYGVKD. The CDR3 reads CAIRGQGSRDTQYF. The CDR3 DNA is TGTGCCATCAGGGGACAGGGGTCGCGGGATACGCAGTATTTT.

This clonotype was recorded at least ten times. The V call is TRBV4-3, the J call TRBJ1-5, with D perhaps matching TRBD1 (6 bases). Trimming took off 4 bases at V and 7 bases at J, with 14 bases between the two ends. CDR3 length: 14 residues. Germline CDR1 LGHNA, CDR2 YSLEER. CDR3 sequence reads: CASSLDGGRQPQHF. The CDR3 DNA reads TGCGCCAGCAGCCTCGACGGGGGGCGGCAGCCCCAGCATTTT.

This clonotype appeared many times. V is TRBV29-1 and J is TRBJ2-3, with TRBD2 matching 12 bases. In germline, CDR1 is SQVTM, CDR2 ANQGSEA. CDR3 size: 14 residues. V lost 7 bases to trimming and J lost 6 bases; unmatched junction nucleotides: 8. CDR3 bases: TGCAGCGCCACTCAGACTAGCGGGAGTGATACGCAGTATTTT. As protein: CSATQTSGSDTQYF.